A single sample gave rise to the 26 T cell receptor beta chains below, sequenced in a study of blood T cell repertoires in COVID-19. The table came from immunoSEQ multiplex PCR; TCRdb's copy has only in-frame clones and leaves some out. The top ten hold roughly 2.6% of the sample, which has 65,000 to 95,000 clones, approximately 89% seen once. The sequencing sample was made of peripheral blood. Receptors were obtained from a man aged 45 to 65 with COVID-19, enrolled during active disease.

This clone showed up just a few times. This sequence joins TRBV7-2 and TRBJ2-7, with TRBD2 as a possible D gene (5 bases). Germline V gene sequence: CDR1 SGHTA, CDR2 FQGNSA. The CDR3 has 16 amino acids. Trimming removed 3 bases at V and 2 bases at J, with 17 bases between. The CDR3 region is CASSFDSVGAPYEQYF. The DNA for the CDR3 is TGTGCCAGCAGCTTCGACTCAGTGGGAGCCCCCTACGAGCAGTACTTC.

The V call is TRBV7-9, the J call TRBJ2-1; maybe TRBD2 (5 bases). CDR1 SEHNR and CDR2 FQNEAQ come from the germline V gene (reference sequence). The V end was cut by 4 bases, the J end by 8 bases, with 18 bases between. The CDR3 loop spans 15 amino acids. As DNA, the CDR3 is TGTGCCAGCAGCTCGGTCGTGGGAGTCTCGGATGAGCAGTTCTTC. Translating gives CASSSVVGVSDEQFF.

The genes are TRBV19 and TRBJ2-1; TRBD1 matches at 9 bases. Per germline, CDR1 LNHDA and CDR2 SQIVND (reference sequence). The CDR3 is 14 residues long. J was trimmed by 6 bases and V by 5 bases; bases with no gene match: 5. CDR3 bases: TGTGCCAGTAGTTCCCGACAGGGGGGCAATGAGCAGTTCTTC. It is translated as CASSSRQGGNEQFF.

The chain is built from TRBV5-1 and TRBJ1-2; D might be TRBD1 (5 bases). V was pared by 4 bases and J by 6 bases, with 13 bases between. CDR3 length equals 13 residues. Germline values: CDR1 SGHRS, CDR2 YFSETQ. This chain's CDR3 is CASSLAQEDGYTF. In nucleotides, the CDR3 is TGCGCCAGCAGCCTTGCACAGGAAGATGGCTACACCTTC.

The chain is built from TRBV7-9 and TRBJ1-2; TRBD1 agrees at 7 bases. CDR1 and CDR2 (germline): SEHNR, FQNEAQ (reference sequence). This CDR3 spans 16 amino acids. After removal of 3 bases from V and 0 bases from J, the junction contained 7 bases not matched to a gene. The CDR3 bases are TGTGCCAGCAGCTTGTTCCCGGGACAGACTAACTATGGCTACACCTTC. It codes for CASSLFPGQTNYGYTF.

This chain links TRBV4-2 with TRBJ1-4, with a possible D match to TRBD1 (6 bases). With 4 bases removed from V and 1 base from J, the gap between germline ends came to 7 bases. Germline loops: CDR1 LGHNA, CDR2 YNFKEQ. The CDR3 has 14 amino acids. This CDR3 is CASSPGQTNEKLFF. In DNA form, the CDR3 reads TGTGCCAGCAGCCCGGGACAAACTAATGAAAAACTGTTTTTT.

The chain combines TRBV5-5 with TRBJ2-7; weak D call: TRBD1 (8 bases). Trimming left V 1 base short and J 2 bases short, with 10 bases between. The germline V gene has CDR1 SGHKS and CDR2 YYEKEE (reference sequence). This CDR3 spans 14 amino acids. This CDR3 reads CASSLTGGAYEQYV. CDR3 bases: TGTGCCAGCAGCTTGACAGGGGGGGCCTACGAGCAGTACGTC.

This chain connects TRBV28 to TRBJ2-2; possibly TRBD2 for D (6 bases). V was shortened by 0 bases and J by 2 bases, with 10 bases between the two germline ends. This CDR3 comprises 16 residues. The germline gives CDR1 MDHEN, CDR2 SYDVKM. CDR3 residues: CASSLWEEGNTGELFF. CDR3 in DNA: TGTGCCAGCAGTTTATGGGAGGAGGGAAACACCGGGGAGCTGTTTTTT.

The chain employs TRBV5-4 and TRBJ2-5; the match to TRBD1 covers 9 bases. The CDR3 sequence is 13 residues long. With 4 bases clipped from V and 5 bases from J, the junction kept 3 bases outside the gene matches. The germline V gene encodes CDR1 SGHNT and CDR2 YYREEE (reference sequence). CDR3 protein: CASSPDRGETQYF. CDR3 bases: TGTGCCAGCAGCCCGGACAGGGGCGAGACCCAGTACTTC.

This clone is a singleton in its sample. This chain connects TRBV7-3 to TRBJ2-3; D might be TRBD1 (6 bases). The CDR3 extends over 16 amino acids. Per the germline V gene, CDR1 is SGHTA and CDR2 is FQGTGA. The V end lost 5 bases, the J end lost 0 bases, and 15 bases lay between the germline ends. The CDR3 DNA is TGTGCCAGCAGCCTAGGGGGTGGAGCGAGCACAGATACGCAGTATTTT. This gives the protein CASSLGGGASTDTQYF.

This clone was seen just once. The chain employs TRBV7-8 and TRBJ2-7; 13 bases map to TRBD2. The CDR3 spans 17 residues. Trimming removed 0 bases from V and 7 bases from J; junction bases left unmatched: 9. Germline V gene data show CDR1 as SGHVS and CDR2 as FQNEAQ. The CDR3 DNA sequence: TGTGCCAGCAGCTTAGCGCCCCCCGGACTAGCGGGAGAAGAGCAGTACGTC. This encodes CASSLAPPGLAGEEQYV.

The CDR3 DNA is TGTGCCTGGAGTTCAGGGGACACTGAAGCTTTCTTT. It yields the protein CAWSSGDTEAFF. The chain couples TRBV30 to TRBJ1-1; perhaps TRBD1 as D (6 bases). Germline values: CDR1 GTSNPN, CDR2 SVGIG (reference sequence). Trimming cost V 2 bases and J 3 bases, with 7 bases left between them. The CDR3 is 12 residues long.

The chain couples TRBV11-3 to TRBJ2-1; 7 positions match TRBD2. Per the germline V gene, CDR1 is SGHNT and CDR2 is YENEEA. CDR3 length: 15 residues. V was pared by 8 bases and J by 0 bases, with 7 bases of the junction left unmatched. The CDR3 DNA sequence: TGTGCCAGCGCCTCGCGGGGGAGCTCCTACAATGAGCAGTTCTTC. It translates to CASASRGSSYNEQFF. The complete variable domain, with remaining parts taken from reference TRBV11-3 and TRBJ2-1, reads EAGVVQSPRYKIIEKKQPVAFWCNPISGHNTLYWYLQNLGQGPELLIRYENEEAVDDSQLPKDRFSAERLKGVDSTLKIQPAELGDSAVYLCASASRGSSYNEQFFGPGTRLTVL.

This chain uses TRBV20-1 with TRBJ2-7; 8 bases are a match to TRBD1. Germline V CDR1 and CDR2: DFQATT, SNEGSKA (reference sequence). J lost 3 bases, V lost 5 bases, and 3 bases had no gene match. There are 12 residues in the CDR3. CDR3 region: CSAGGQGYEQYF. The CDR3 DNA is TGCAGTGCTGGTGGACAGGGCTACGAGCAGTACTTC.

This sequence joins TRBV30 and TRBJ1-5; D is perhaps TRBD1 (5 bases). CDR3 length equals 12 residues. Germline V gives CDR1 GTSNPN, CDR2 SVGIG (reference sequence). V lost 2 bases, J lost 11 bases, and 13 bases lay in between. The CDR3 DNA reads TGTGCCTGGAGTCGTAGGGGCGTCACCCAGCATTTT. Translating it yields CAWSRRGVTQHF.

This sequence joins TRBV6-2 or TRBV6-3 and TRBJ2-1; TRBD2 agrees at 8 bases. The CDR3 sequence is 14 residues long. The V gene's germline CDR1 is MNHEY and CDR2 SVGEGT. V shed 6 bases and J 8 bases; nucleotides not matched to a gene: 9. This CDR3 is CASSRSGSGYEQFF. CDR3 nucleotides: TGTGCCAGCAGCCGGAGCGGGAGTGGTTATGAGCAGTTCTTC.

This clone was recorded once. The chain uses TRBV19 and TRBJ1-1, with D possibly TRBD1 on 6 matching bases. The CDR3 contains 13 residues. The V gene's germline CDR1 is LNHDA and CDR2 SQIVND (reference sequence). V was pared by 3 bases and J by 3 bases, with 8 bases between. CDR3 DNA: TGTGCCAGTAGTATTAACAGGGACACTGAAGCTTTCTTT. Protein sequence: CASSINRDTEAFF.

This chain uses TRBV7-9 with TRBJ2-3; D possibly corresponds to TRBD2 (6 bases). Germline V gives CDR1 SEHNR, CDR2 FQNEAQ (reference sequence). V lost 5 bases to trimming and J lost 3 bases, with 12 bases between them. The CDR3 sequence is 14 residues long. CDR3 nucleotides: TGTGCCAGCAGCCAATCGGGGAGGACAGATACGCAGTATTTT. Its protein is CASSQSGRTDTQYF. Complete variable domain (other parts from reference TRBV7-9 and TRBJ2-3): DTGVSQNPRHKITKRGQNVTFRCDPISEHNRLYWYRQTLGQGPEFLTYFQNEAQLEKSRLLSDRFSAERPKGSFSTLEIQRTEQGDSAMYLCASSQSGRTDTQYFGPGTRLTVL.

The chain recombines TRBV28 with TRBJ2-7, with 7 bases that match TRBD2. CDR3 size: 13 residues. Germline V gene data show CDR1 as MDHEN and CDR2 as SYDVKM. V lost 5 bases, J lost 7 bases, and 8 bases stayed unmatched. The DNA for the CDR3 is TGTGCCAGCAGTCGGGGGAGGGCCTTTGAGCAGTACGTC. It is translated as CASSRGRAFEQYV.

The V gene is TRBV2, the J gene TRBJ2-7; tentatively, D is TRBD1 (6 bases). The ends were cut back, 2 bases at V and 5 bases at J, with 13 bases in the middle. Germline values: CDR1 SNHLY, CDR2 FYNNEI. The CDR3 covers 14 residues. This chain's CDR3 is CASSETGRGDEQYF. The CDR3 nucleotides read TGTGCCAGCAGTGAAACGGGCAGGGGTGACGAGCAGTACTTC.

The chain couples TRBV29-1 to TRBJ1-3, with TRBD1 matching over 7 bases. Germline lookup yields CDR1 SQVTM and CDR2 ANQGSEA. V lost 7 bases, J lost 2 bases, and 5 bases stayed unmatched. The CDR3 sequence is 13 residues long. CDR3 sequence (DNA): TGCAGCGGTAAAGGACAGGCTGGAAACACCATATATTTT. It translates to CSGKGQAGNTIYF.

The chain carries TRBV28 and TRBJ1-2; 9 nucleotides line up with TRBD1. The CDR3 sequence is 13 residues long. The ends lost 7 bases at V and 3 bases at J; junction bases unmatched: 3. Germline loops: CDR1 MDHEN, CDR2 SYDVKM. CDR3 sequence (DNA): TGTGCCAGCATGCGGACAGGGGACTATGGCTACACCTTC. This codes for CASMRTGDYGYTF.

The DNA for the CDR3 is TGCAGCGCTGACGGGGGGTCAAGCTCCTACGAGCAGTACTTC. It encodes CSADGGSSSYEQYF. The chain is built from TRBV29-1 and TRBJ2-7, with 7 bases lining up with TRBD2. The CDR3 loop spans 14 amino acids. J gave up 0 bases and V 7 bases, and 9 bases lay outside the gene matches. Germline-derived CDR1 and CDR2 are SQVTM and ANQGSEA.

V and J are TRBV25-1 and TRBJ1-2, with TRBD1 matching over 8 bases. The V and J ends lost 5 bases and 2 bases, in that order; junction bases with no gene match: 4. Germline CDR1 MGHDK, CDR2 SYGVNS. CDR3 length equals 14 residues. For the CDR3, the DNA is TGTGCCAGCAGTACCCAGGGGGCCAACTATGGCTACACCTTC. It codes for CASSTQGANYGYTF.

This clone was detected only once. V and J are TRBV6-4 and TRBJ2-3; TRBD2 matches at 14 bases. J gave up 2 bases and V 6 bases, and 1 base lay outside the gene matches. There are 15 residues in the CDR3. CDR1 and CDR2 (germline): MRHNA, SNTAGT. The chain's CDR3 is CASRTSGRATDTQYF. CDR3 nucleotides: TGTGCCAGCAGGACTAGCGGGAGGGCCACAGATACGCAGTATTTT.

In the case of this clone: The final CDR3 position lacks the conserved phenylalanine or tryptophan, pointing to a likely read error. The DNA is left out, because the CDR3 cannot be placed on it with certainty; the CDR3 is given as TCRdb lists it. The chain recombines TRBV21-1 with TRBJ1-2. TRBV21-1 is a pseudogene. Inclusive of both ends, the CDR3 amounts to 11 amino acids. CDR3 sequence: CASSSKGFPGV.